This is a list of T cell receptor beta chains from one sample in a study of cytomegalovirus exposure and HLA in healthy donors. Sequencing was performed with immunoSEQ multiplex PCR; in TCRdb, only in-frame clones are kept and a portion is missing. Of 150,000 to 200,000 clones in the sample, 60% to 85% were seen once. Material for sequencing was PBMCs. The receptor source for this set is a man aged 18-30 years in good health and CMV-seronegative. Both conserved end residues are part of each CDR3. A D gene is named only where the DNA matches it firmly.

V	length	J	D	CDR3	DNA
TRBV19	14	TRBJ2-5	NA	CASSATGGGETQYF	TGTGCCAGTAGTGCCACAGGGGGAGGGGAGACCCAGTACTTC
TRBV6-1	16	TRBJ2-7	TRBD2	CASSEGALAGNYEQYF	TGTGCCAGCAGTGAAGGGGCCCTAGCGGGGAACTACGAGCAGTACTTC
TRBV2	11	TRBJ2-7	NA	CASSDTGKQYF	TGTGCCAGCAGTGACACAGGGAAGCAGTACTTC
TRBV5-5	13	TRBJ1-1	NA	CASSIQPNTEAFF	TGTGCCAGCAGCATACAGCCGAACACTGAAGCTTTCTTT
TRBV5-1	16	TRBJ2-2	TRBD1	CASSLRQGGGTGELFF	TGCGCCAGCAGCCTCCGACAGGGCGGAGGCACCGGGGAGCTGTTTTTT
TRBV7-9	16	TRBJ2-7	TRBD1	CASSSSLGDRGYEQYF	TGTGCCAGCAGCTCCAGCCTGGGGGACAGGGGCTACGAGCAGTACTTC
TRBV29-1	11	TRBJ2-3	NA	CRDPEPGIAYF	TGCAGGGACCCTGAGCCCGGGATTGCGTACTTT
TRBV21-1	15	TRBJ2-2	NA	CASSKVQGNTGELFF	TGTGCCAGCAGCAAAGTACAGGGGAACACCGGGGAGCTGTTTTTT
TRBV2	19	TRBJ2-1	TRBD2	CASSEAGSGRAGNYNEQFF	TGTGCCAGCAGTGAAGCGGGGAGCGGGAGGGCCGGGAACTACAATGAGCAGTTCTTC
TRBV5-6	17	TRBJ2-1	NA	CASSLAVGQGSWNEQFF	TGTGCCAGCAGCTTGGCGGTTGGGCAGGGCTCTTGGAATGAGCAGTTCTTC
TRBV28	14	TRBJ1-6	NA	CASSFVGRNSPLHF	TGTGCCAGCAGTTTTGTGGGGAGAAATTCACCCCTCCACTTT
TRBV27	12	TRBJ1-5	NA	CASSFTGQPQHF	TGTGCCAGCAGTTTCACGGGGCAGCCCCAGCATTTT
TRBV25-1	14	TRBJ2-7	TRBD2	CASSESRTSAEQYF	TGTGCCAGCAGTGAATCAAGAACTAGCGCCGAGCAGTACTTC
TRBV27	13	TRBJ1-2	TRBD1	CASSGGVNYGYTF	TGTGCCAGTTCAGGGGGAGTGAACTATGGCTACACCTTC
TRBV5-1	14	TRBJ1-1	NA	CASSAGGAGTEAFF	TGCGCCAGCAGCGCGGGAGGGGCAGGCACTGAAGCTTTCTTT
TRBV25-1	17	TRBJ1-1	TRBD1	CASSRQGAEGMNTEAFF	TGTGCCAGCAGTCGACAGGGGGCAGAGGGTATGAACACTGAAGCTTTCTTT